The next 23 T cell receptor beta chains were all read from a single sample in a study of T-cell memory formation after mild COVID-19. TCRdb re-derived calls from the 5' RACE reads in MiXCR, one entry per CDR3 protein. The table lists 470,000 or so distinct CDR3 sequences, around 17% of them singletons. The sequencing sample was made of PBMCs or a T cell subset sorted from them (not recorded which). These receptor sequences come from a man aged 18 to 30 who had mild COVID-19 (a few samples of this study predate the infection). Cell type and time point are not known.

V and J are TRBV6-2 or TRBV6-3 and TRBJ1-6; 11 bases are shared with TRBD1. V shed 6 bases and J 6 bases; nucleotides not matched to a gene: 7. The germline CDR1 and CDR2 sequences are MNHEY and SVGEGT. The CDR3 spans 16 residues. The CDR3 region has the DNA TGTGCCAGCAGGATGGACAGGGGGCTTCTTAATTCACCCCTCCACTTT. This sequence encodes CASRMDRGLLNSPLHF.

Only a few counts were recorded for this clonotype. The rearrangement uses TRBV6-2 or TRBV6-3 and TRBJ1-1, with no clear D. Trimming shortened V by 7 bases and J by 1 base, and 10 bases separated the two germline ends. The CDR3 length is 13 residues. Looked up from germline, CDR1 is MNHEY and CDR2 is SVGEGT. In DNA, the CDR3 is TGTGCCAGCAATATGTTGGGGAACACTGAAGCTTTCTTT. Amino acids: CASNMLGNTEAFF.

The chain couples TRBV20-1 to TRBJ1-5, with D perhaps matching TRBD1 (6 bases). CDR1 and CDR2 (germline): DFQATT, SNEGSKA (reference sequence). V lost 6 bases and J lost 1, with 10 bases in between. This CDR3 comprises 13 residues. The CDR3 spells CSAARGSNQPQHF. CDR3 sequence (DNA): TGCAGTGCGGCGAGGGGGAGCAATCAGCCCCAGCATTTT.

In this sample, this clonotype turned up many times. The chain combines TRBV7-9 with TRBJ2-3; 11 nucleotides match TRBD2. The junction had 5 bases not matched to a gene; V was cut back by 5 bases and J by 4 bases. In germline, CDR1 is SEHNR, CDR2 FQNEAQ (reference sequence). This CDR3 is 15 amino acids long. The CDR3 is CASSPLAGDSDTQYF. The CDR3 coding sequence is TGTGCCAGCAGCCCACTAGCGGGAGACTCAGATACGCAGTATTTT.

The table lists this clonotype with a few counts. The V call is TRBV6-5, the J call TRBJ2-3, with D possibly being TRBD1 (6 bases). This CDR3 comprises 15 residues. Germline CDR1 is MNHEY and CDR2 is SVGAGI. V was shortened by 5 bases and J by 4 bases, with 16 bases between the two germline ends. CDR3 nucleotide sequence: TGTGCCAGCAGTCATCAGGGGTTTGGGTCAGATACGCAGTATTTT. Its translation is CASSHQGFGSDTQYF.

The CDR3 here is CASKVEPAEETQYF. CDR3 coding DNA: TGTGCCAGCAAAGTCGAGCCCGCGGAGGAGACCCAGTACTTC. This chain connects TRBV3-1 to TRBJ2-5, with D unclear. The V gene's germline CDR1 is LGHDT and CDR2 YNNKEL (reference sequence). The V end lost 7 bases, the J end lost 5 bases, and 17 bases lay between the germline ends. The CDR3 is 14 residues long.

V is TRBV5-1 and J is TRBJ2-5; no clear D. The germline V and J ends were trimmed by 4 bases and 1 base, with 8 bases remaining between them. CDR1 and CDR2 from the germline V gene are SGHRS and YFSETQ. The CDR3 is 13 amino acids. The DNA of the CDR3 is TGCGCCAGCAGCGTGACAACCCAAGAGACCCAGTACTTC. Its protein is CASSVTTQETQYF.

V is TRBV20-1 and J is TRBJ1-1; D unresolved. V was pared by 0 bases and J by 4 bases, with 18 bases between. Germline CDR1 is DFQATT and CDR2 is SNEGSKA (reference sequence). The CDR3 runs 16 residues. The DNA of the CDR3 is TGCAGTGCTAGAGATAGAAGAGGGTTTGGATCCACTGAAGCTTTCTTT. It codes for CSARDRRGFGSTEAFF.

Worth noting for this clonotype: One end of the junction is discordant with germline, which a read error may explain. V and J are TRBV19 and TRBJ1-1, with D uncertain. CDR1 and CDR2 (germline): LNHDA, SQIVND (reference sequence). CDR3 length: 13 residues. The CDR3 DNA reads as TGTGCCATTAGTATGGAAGGAAACACTGAAGCTTTCTTT. It specifies CAISMEGNTEAFF.

V and J are TRBV27 and TRBJ1-6, with 11 bases identical to TRBD1. The CDR3 covers 14 residues. Germline V lookup: CDR1 MNHEY, CDR2 SMNVEV (reference sequence). V was pared by 5 bases and J by 14 bases, with 8 bases of the junction left unmatched. DNA of the CDR3: TGTGCCAGCAGTCCCCTGCGGGACAGGGGGACCCTCCACTTT. Translating it yields CASSPLRDRGTLHF.

Details on this clonotype: At one end, the junction sequence differs from germline, possibly due to a read error. V gene TRBV9 combines with J gene TRBJ2-3, with D possibly matching TRBD1 (5 bases). Germline V gene sequence: CDR1 SGDLS, CDR2 YYNGEE. CDR3 size: 15 residues. The CDR3 DNA reads TGTGTCAGCAGCCTAAGGGGTGGGGCCACAGATACGCAGTATTTT. It translates to CVSSLRGGATDTQYF.

The chain combines TRBV19 with TRBJ2-3; 7 positions match TRBD2. Germline V gives CDR1 LNHDA, CDR2 SQIVND (reference sequence). The CDR3 has 14 residues. V was clipped by 3 bases and J by 6 bases; unmatched bases: 6. The CDR3 DNA is TGTGCCAGTAGTATTCCTAGCGGCGGGGATACGCAGTATTTT. Translating gives CASSIPSGGDTQYF.

This clonotype has only a few counts. This chain uses TRBV7-9 with TRBJ2-1; a possible D gene is TRBD2 (6 bases). This CDR3 contains 14 residues. The ends were cut back, 2 bases at V and 10 bases at J, with 15 bases in the middle. The germline gives CDR1 SEHNR, CDR2 FQNEAQ (reference sequence). The DNA for the CDR3 is TGTGCCAGCAGCTTACTTGCGGGAATTCGAGAGCAGTTCTTC. Translation: CASSLLAGIREQFF.

This sequence joins TRBV10-3 and TRBJ2-2, with 15 bases lining up with TRBD2. The CDR3 is 16 amino acids. Germline lookup yields CDR1 ENHRY and CDR2 SYGVKD. V was pared by 7 bases and J by 5 bases, with 5 bases of the junction left unmatched. Written as DNA, the CDR3 is TGTGCCATCAACCCCGGGACTAGCGGGGGGACCGGGGAGCTGTTTTTT. This gives the protein CAINPGTSGGTGELFF.

The V gene is TRBV5-1, the J gene TRBJ1-1; D is perhaps TRBD1 (6 bases). Germline V gene data show CDR1 as SGHRS and CDR2 as YFSETQ. The CDR3 runs 15 residues. With 0 bases removed from V and 2 bases from J, the gap between germline ends came to 11 bases. In nucleotides, the CDR3 is TGCGCCAGCAGCTTGGCCGGGACACTAAACACTGAAGCTTTCTTT. It specifies CASSLAGTLNTEAFF.

This chain uses TRBV5-4 with TRBJ2-5; TRBD1 matches 7 bases. The CDR3 totals 14 residues. The germline gives CDR1 SGHNT, CDR2 YYREEE (reference sequence). After removal of 5 bases from V and 0 bases from J, the junction contained 4 bases not matched to a gene. The CDR3 protein is CASRLGTDQETQYF. CDR3 coding DNA: TGTGCCAGCAGACTGGGGACAGACCAAGAGACCCAGTACTTC.

The V call is TRBV15, the J call TRBJ2-4; D might be TRBD2 (6 bases). The V end lost 0 bases, the J end lost 0 bases, and 9 bases lay between the germline ends. Germline lookup yields CDR1 LNHNV and CDR2 YYDKDF (reference sequence). The CDR3 runs 16 residues. The CDR3 nucleotides are TGTGCCACCAGCAGAGATTTGGGACTAGCCAAAAACATTCAGTACTTC. Protein sequence: CATSRDLGLAKNIQYF.

The chain employs TRBV19 and TRBJ2-1, with 7 bases identical to TRBD2. The trim removed 6 bases at V and 1 base at J, leaving 3 bases unmatched. Per the germline V gene, CDR1 is LNHDA and CDR2 is SQIVND (reference sequence). The CDR3 consists of 14 residues. This CDR3 reads CASSGGSSYNEQFF. As DNA, the CDR3 is TGTGCCAGTAGCGGGGGGAGTTCCTACAATGAGCAGTTCTTC.

V usage is TRBV6-1 and J usage is TRBJ2-7; D is perhaps TRBD1 (5 bases). Trimming cost V 6 bases and J 0 bases, with 9 bases left between them. The CDR3 is 13 residues long. Germline V gene data show CDR1 as MNHNS and CDR2 as SASEGT. DNA of the CDR3: TGTGCCAGCAGGGCGACAGTCTCCTACGAGCAGTACGTC. This sequence encodes CASRATVSYEQYV.

The chain combines TRBV29-1 with TRBJ1-1, with 10 bases fitting TRBD1. Trimming cost V 4 bases and J 5 bases; bases outside gene matches: 10. Per the germline V gene, CDR1 is SQVTM and CDR2 is ANQGSEA. The CDR3 has 15 residues. In nucleotides, the CDR3 is TGCAGCGTTGTTCCGGGACAGGGGCTGGGAACTGAAGCTTTCTTT. This encodes CSVVPGQGLGTEAFF.

This clonotype was observed a handful of times. This sequence joins TRBV5-1 and TRBJ2-7, with a possible D match to TRBD2 (6 bases). Trimming pared 5 bases from V and 2 bases from J, leaving 17 bases between. Germline assignment: CDR1 SGHRS and CDR2 YFSETQ. The CDR3 extends over 15 amino acids. The CDR3 DNA reads as TGCGCCAGCAGTAAATGGGGGACTCCTGCCTACGAGCAGTACTTC. Its translation is CASSKWGTPAYEQYF.

The gene calls are TRBV20-1 and TRBJ1-2; D remains unclear. Trimming shortened V by 3 bases and J by 3 bases, and 11 bases separated the two germline ends. Germline values: CDR1 DFQATT, CDR2 SNEGSKA (reference sequence). There are 13 residues in the CDR3. CDR3 in DNA: TGCAGTGCTAGGCGCAGGAGCGACTATGGCTACACCTTC. Encoded protein: CSARRRSDYGYTF.

In this sample, this clonotype turned up a few times. The chain couples TRBV6-2 or TRBV6-3 to TRBJ2-2; no firm D call. V was trimmed by 5 bases and J by 3 bases, leaving 10 bases between them. There are 14 residues in the CDR3. The germline V gene has CDR1 MNHEY and CDR2 SVGEGT. The CDR3 loop is CASSPNLYTGELFF. Here the CDR3 DNA reads TGTGCCAGCAGTCCCAATCTTTACACCGGGGAGCTGTTTTTT.